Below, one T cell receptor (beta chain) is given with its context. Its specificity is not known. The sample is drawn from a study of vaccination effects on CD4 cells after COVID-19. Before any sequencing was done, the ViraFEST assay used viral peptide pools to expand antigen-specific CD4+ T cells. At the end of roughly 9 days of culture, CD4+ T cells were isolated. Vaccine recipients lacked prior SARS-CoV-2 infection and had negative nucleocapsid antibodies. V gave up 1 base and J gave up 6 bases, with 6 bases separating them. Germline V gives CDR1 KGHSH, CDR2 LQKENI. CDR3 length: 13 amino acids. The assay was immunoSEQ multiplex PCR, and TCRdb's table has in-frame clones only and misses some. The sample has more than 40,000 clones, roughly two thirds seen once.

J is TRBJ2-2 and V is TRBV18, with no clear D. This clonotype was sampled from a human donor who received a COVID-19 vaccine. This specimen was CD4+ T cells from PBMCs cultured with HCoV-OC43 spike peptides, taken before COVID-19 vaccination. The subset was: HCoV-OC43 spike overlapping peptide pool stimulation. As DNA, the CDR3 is TGTGCCAGCTCACCACTTTTTCCCGGGGAGCTGTTTTTT. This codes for CASSPLFPGELFF.